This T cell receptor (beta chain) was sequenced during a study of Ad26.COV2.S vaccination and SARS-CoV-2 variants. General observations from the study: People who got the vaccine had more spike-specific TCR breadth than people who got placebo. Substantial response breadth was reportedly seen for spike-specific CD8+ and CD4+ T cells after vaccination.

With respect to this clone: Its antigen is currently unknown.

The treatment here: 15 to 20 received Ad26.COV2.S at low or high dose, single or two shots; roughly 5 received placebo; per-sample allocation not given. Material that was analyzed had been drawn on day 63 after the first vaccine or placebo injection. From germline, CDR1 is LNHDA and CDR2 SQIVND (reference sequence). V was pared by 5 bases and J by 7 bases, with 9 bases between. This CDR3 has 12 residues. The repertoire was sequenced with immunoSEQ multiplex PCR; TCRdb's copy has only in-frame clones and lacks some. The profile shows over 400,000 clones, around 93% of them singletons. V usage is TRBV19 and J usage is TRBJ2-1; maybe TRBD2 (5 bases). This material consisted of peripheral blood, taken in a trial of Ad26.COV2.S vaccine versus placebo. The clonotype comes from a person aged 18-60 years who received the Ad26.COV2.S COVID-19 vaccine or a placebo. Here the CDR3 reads CASSVLGNEQFF. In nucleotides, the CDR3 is TGTGCCAGTAGTGTACTAGGGAATGAGCAGTTCTTC.